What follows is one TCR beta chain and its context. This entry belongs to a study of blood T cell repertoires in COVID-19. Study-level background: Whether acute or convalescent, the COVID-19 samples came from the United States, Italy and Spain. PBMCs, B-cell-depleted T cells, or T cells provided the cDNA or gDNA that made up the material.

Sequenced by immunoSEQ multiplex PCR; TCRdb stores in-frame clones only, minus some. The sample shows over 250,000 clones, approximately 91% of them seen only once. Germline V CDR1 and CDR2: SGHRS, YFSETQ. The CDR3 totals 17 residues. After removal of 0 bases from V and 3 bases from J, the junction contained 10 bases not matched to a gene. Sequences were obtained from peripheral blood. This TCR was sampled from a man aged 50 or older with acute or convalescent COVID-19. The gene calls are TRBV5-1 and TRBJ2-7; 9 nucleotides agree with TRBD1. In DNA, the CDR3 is TGCGCCAGCAGCTTGGTGGCATCGGGACAGGGCCTCTACGAGCAGTACTTC. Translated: CASSLVASGQGLYEQYF.